The source of this TCR beta chain is a study of response to subunit inactivated influenza vaccine. Study findings and constraints: That few new T cells are recruited by each seasonal influenza vaccination was the authors' suggestion.

TCRdb fed the RT-PCR reads into MiXCR, producing one record per CDR3 protein. The sample includes some 500,000 distinct CDR3 sequences, 15% to 20% of them seen just once. Germline CDR1 ENHRY, CDR2 SYGVKD. The CDR3 contains 17 residues. Between the trimmed V and J ends, which lost 2 bases and 7 bases, there was a span of 24 bases. This clonotype has a handful of counts. Its antigen is undetermined. This chain joins TRBV10-3 and TRBJ2-7, with D maybe TRBD1 (6 bases). The receptor's source is a man between 50 and 75 years old who received an inactivated influenza vaccine. The material sequenced was CD4+ T cells sorted from PBMCs, taken around 25 months after vaccination. The CDR3 reads CAISEQKGQPRLSEQYF. The DNA of the CDR3 is TGTGCCATCAGTGAGCAAAAGGGACAACCGAGGCTCTCTGAGCAGTACTTC.